This TCR beta chain emerged from a study of blood T cell repertoires in COVID-19. Whole-study context: Specimens from acute and convalescent COVID-19 originated in the United States, Italy and Spain.

Trimming removed 3 bases from V and 8 bases from J; junction bases left unmatched: 10. From germline, CDR1 is LNHNV and CDR2 YYDKDF (reference sequence). This CDR3 has 16 amino acids. The method was immunoSEQ multiplex PCR; TCRdb's version includes in-frame clones alone and lacks a portion of them. Found here are tens of thousands of clones, approximately 77% of them singletons; the top ten hold approximately 30%. The clonotype comes from a human donor in a cohort sampled during active COVID-19. What was sequenced was peripheral blood. The chain carries TRBV15 and TRBJ1-4; 9 nucleotides agree with TRBD1. CDR3 amino acids: CATSSVLGQGEEKLFF. DNA of the CDR3: TGTGCCACCAGCAGTGTCCTGGGACAGGGCGAGGAAAAACTGTTTTTT.